In its sample, the clone carrying this T cell receptor (beta chain) was seen many times. What it recognizes is unknown. TCR beta CDR3 regions were amplified from RNA. The HTBI primer set drove a first-round RT-PCR of the TCR CDR3. MiXCR, run by TCRdb on the multiplex PCR reads, gives a single entry per CDR3 protein. The sample contains roughly 380,000 distinct CDR3 sequences, roughly 13% of which appear only once. The data derive from a study of T cells in Graves' hyperthyroidism and ophthalmopathy. Findings and limits, study-wide: Most thyroid clonotypes expanded above 0.001 appeared in blood too.

Sequencing was carried out using blood. This receptor was taken from a woman aged 55-75 years with Graves' hyperthyroidism.

As DNA, the CDR3 is TGTGCCAGCTCACCATCGGACAGCACTGAAGCTTTCTTT. This gives the protein CASSPSDSTEAFF. The V gene is TRBV18, the J gene TRBJ1-1, with a tentative D call TRBD1 (6 bases). The CDR3 covers 13 residues. The germline V and J ends were trimmed by 2 bases and 4 bases, with 8 bases remaining between them. Germline CDR1 KGHSH, CDR2 LQKENI.